This section outlines one TCR beta chain sequence together with its context. Its antigen remains unidentified. Base qualities are missing; no much larger clone stands one base away. The cohort consisted of 666 healthy bone marrow donors. All cohort members were sampled while nominally healthy, although unrecorded immune exposures were likely present. The donor was CMV seronegative and was included in the group of about 350 seronegative cohort members. Each donor provided a peripheral blood sample, and peripheral blood mononuclear cells were used for TCR beta sequencing. The Qiagen DNeasy Blood Extraction Kit was used to extract genomic DNA from the blood cell samples. The sample originates from a study of cytomegalovirus exposure and HLA in healthy donors (dated by TCRdb to about 2017). Notes on the research overall: An earlier analysis of several hundred of the donors reported approximately 260 Gb of sequence data and around 110 million unique TCR beta sequences obtained from around 170 million T cells. Of the approximately 400 genotyped donors, roughly 85% fell in the genetic ancestry cluster associated with self-reported Caucasian donors. An early release that covered roughly 600 HLA-typed donors contained approximately 300 gigabases of sequencing data and 75 million to 100 million unique TCR sequences. To predict cytomegalovirus infection status, the study combined high-throughput TCR immunosequencing, statistical association of individual TCRs with disease status, and machine learning. Every repertoire in the discovery cohort had been generated on one and the same sequencing platform. Donor age, sex, ethnicity and CMV serostatus were compiled alongside the repertoire data. Besides the first cohort of 500 to 700 subjects, a separate validation cohort made up of over a hundred different subjects was used. About five DR-DQ haplotypes were treated as single units for association and clustering because of strong linkage in the cohort. The number of typed donors differed by locus: about 629-630 for A, B, C, DRB1 and DQB1; some 540 for DQA1; some 610 for DPA1; and around 450 for DPB1. Using immunosequencing, the study profiled T cell repertoires from around 680 subjects and related those repertoires to cytomegalovirus serostatus. On average, around 240,000 unique TCR beta nucleotide sequences were sequenced per donor among about 400 genotyped donors of the cohort, with around 19% of those sequences being non-productive. The study aimed to test whether signatures of past pathogen exposure could be identified by cataloging public T cell receptors. HLA typing covered class I and class II loci at four-digit resolution. To study patterns of TCR occurrence, a later analysis re-analyzed previously published TCR beta repertoires from around 670 donors and added high-resolution HLA genotyping. The later analysis used no new phenotypic data to find candidate immune exposures, relying instead on TCR beta sequences and their occurrence across donors. A later genetic analysis took genome-wide SNP genotypes for about 65% of the 666 donors and used that subset as a discovery cohort. An earlier analysis of several hundred of the donors used high-throughput TCR beta sequencing to judge whether each TCR beta V gene segment behaved as functional or pseudogenic.

The CDR3, from cysteine to phenylalanine, totals 17 residues. The only DNA kept is the CDR3, 51 bases in frame from the first base. Per the germline V gene, SGHTA is the CDR1 and FQGNSA is the CDR2. Here V drops 2 bases and J drops 4 bases, and the junction holds 10 bases not matched to any gene. Overall results and qualifications from the work: A total of 150 to 200 TCR beta chains were listed by the study as associated with cytomegalovirus. Broadly in line with IMGT annotations, most TCR beta V segments showed up in productive rearrangements about 87% or about 30% of the time in an earlier analysis of several hundred of the donors. In this cohort, only TCR beta chains were sequenced, and detectable features were limited by the absence of alpha or paired-chain data. In a later analysis, the rate of TCR association differed among HLA loci, with DRB1 alleles having the most associated TCRs and HLA-C alleles having the fewest. A later analysis reported that several top co-occurrence clusters appeared linked to parvovirus B19, influenza, CMV and Epstein-Barr virus. When HLA alleles, especially DR and DQ, strongly co-occurred, TCR associations were difficult to assign to individual alleles. V-gene and J-gene trimming of TCR beta chains was associated with a missense DCLRE1C variant in a later genetic analysis, and the association was replicated in an independent cohort. Compared with equally common non-associated chains, HLA-associated TCR beta chains in a later analysis were more clonally expanded and had lower generation probabilities. Linkage disequilibrium might explain the correlated functional status among segregating V segments, but an unknown experimental factor could not be ruled out. According to a later genetic analysis, donors in an Asian-associated ancestry cluster had fewer N-insertions in productive TCRs than the roughly 700-donor mean. In a later analysis, most CMV-associated TCR beta chains were found to appear HLA-restricted, with HLA associations seemingly driven largely by CMV exposure. The sequencing pipeline was judged likely to have produced a cluster of highly shared sequence variants as a technical artifact. Most TCR sequences were observed very rarely across donors, whereas some public TCRs were present in many individuals. Some IMGT-functional V segments, including TRBV6-2 and TRBV6-3, could not be told apart with the 87-base-pair reads, so those segments were excluded. For the cohort, immune exposure information was limited to CMV serostatus. HLA typing was unavailable for some donors at each locus, so association tests used only the typed subset. Three of the identified cytomegalovirus-associated TCR beta chains were confirmed in vitro to be specific for cytomegalovirus antigens. The authors suggested that the approach could potentially be extended to other disease states and immunological phenotypes. The classifier was reported to diagnose cytomegalovirus status with high specificity and sensitivity in both the original and validation cohorts. Presence/absence analyses assumed roughly uniform sequencing depth across donors, an assumption that may not hold. Because counts were too low, more than 15 rarely observed V segments, including chromosome 9 orphons, were left out of the earlier analysis of roughly 600 of the donors. A further reported finding was that TCR beta sequences accurately predicted the HLA-A and HLA-B alleles for most subjects in the first cohort. At a false discovery rate of 0.05, a later analysis linked about 16,000 TCR beta sequences to specific HLA alleles.

Library preparation employed the immunoSEQ multiplex PCR assay. For the multiplex PCR, a mixture combining 60 forward primers for TCR Vbeta segments and 13 reverse primers for TCR Jbeta segments was used. Amplification of the CDR3 region of rearranged TCR beta genes was performed with a multiplex PCR assay on genomic DNA. The Illumina HiSeq System was used to sequence the amplified TCR beta libraries as 87-base-pair reads. For the original study's pipeline: Across the roughly 700 repertoires, a later analysis counted 60 million to 90 million unique TCR beta chains, 9.5 million to 12 million of which were shared by at least two donors. A nearest-neighbor algorithm error-corrected the raw reads and collapsed the reads into unique sequences, merging closely related sequences to remove PCR and sequencing errors. CDR3 sequences were aligned to IMGT reference sequences to assign V, D and J gene segments. Each retained sequence needed at least a six-nucleotide match to both a V gene segment and a J gene segment. Rearrangements were called productive when the CDR3 lacked stop codons and stayed in frame with V and J; all others were non-productive. Following IMGT convention, CDR3 was defined as the stretch from the second conserved V-encoded cysteine up to the conserved J-encoded phenylalanine. Sequences without an unambiguous match to a single V gene segment were excluded from the earlier analysis of about 600 of the donors. An earlier analysis of just under 600 of the donors called V segments functional above 56.7% productive rearrangements and segregating when the between-donor standard deviation exceeded 5%. A statistical classification framework was developed to diagnose cytomegalovirus status using the catalog of TCR beta chain sequences. V and J gene assignment, in a later analysis, came from comparing TCR nucleotide sequences with IMGT/GENE-DB human TR gene sequences. The TCRdist pipeline was used in a later analysis to assign CDR3 sequences and most-parsimonious VDJ recombination scenarios. In a later analysis, every TCR beta chain was defined by the combination of its CDR3 amino acid sequence and its V-gene family, and reads without a unique V-gene family were dropped. To address suspected cross-contamination and a sequencing artifact, a later analysis removed 592 highly shared, low-generation-probability nucleotide sequences. In a later analysis, a clonal expansion index for each public chain was calculated from normalized within-repertoire ranks of inferred template counts. In a later analysis, generation probabilities were computed with a VDJ recombination model fitted to out-of-frame rearrangements, and the resulting probabilities were checked against IGoR. In a later analysis, hypergeometric tests were used to score TCR-TCR, TCR-HLA and TCR-CMV co-occurrence, with a repertoire-size bias correction applied to TCR pairs. In a later analysis, false discovery rates were estimated by permuting HLA or CMV assignments 20 times. In a later analysis, co-occurring TCRs were grouped using DBSCAN, with TCRdist sequence similarity added in when clustering inside HLA-allele-positive subsets. Repertoires with fewer than 30,000 or more than 120,000 public chains, plus five repertoires with anomalous nucleotide sharing, were excluded from co-occurrence clustering. The table was pulled from immuneACCESS by TCRdb, which kept in-frame rearrangements only. Such tables lose some clones; where checked, under half of the loss comes from unresolved V genes, and the rest has no known cause. Clone size and the V and J calls come from that table; the DNA yielded D and trimming. Present in this sample are tens of thousands of clones, around 78% of which were seen just once. The ten largest account for about 0.53% of the sample.

The receptor's source is a man aged 25 to 40 in good health and CMV-seronegative. The specimen was PBMCs. Recombination connected TRBV7-2 to TRBJ2-1; 8 bases in between match TRBD2. The CDR3 amino acid sequence is: CASSLFASGGIYNEQFF. The nucleotide sequence reads as follows: TGTGCCAGCAGCTTATTCGCGTCGGGAGGGATATACAATGAGCAGTTCTTC.